These 9 T cell receptor beta chains were all obtained from the same sample, sequenced in a study of blood T cell repertoires in COVID-19. TCRdb's table, derived via immunoSEQ multiplex PCR, lists solely in-frame clones and lacks some. The data hold roughly 220,000 clones, with 75% to 85% observed a single time. Material for sequencing was peripheral blood. These receptors all come from a woman of 80 years or more with COVID-19, enrolled during active disease.

The chain recombines TRBV6-2 or TRBV6-3 with TRBJ2-5; 9 positions agree with TRBD2. The junction had 13 bases not matched to a gene; V was cut back by 0 bases and J by 5 bases. This CDR3 is built from 18 residues. CDR1 and CDR2 from the germline V gene are MNHEY and SVGEGT. CDR3 amino acids: CASSYSPRSGSLEETQYF. The DNA of the CDR3 is TGTGCCAGCAGTTACTCGCCACGTAGCGGGAGTTTGGAGGAGACCCAGTACTTC.

The rearrangement uses TRBV6-5 and TRBJ1-5; no clear D gene. This CDR3 is 12 amino acids long. Trimming cost V 8 bases and J 3 bases, with 8 bases left between them. From germline, CDR1 is MNHEY and CDR2 SVGAGI. The CDR3 sequence: CASGVPNQPQHF. The CDR3 DNA follows: TGTGCCAGCGGAGTACCCAATCAGCCCCAGCATTTT.

The rearrangement joins TRBV5-1 to TRBJ2-7; 7 bases agree with TRBD2. J was trimmed by 5 bases and V by 4 bases; bases with no gene match: 12. Germline V gives CDR1 SGHRS, CDR2 YFSETQ. This CDR3 has 15 residues. This CDR3 reads CASSLRVGGSNEQYF. The CDR3 coding sequence is TGCGCCAGCAGCCTCAGGGTTGGCGGGAGCAACGAGCAGTACTTC.

This sequence joins TRBV4-3 and TRBJ2-2; D remains unclear. V gave up 0 bases and J gave up 3 bases, with 8 bases separating them. CDR1 is LGHNA, CDR2 YSLEER, per germline. The CDR3 extends over 15 amino acids. CDR3 nucleotides: TGCGCCAGCAGCCAAGATCTGAGATACACCGGGGAGCTGTTTTTT. Translated, it gives CASSQDLRYTGELFF.

The chain joins TRBV7-9 to TRBJ1-1; the match to TRBD1 covers 8 bases. The CDR3 is 15 amino acids. Germline CDR1 SEHNR, CDR2 FQNEAQ (reference sequence). V was clipped by 2 bases and J by 0 bases; unmatched bases: 2. CDR3 loop: CASSLMGQVNTEAFF. The CDR3 DNA sequence: TGTGCCAGCAGCTTAATGGGACAGGTGAACACTGAAGCTTTCTTT.

The chain couples TRBV9 to TRBJ2-1; D call uncertain. This CDR3 spans 13 amino acids. Trimming took off 1 base at V and 1 base at J, with 3 bases between the two ends. The germline V gene encodes CDR1 SGDLS and CDR2 YYNGEE. The CDR3 region is CASSVTSYNEQFF. CDR3 in DNA: TGTGCCAGCAGCGTAACTTCCTACAATGAGCAGTTCTTC.

The rearrangement joins TRBV29-1 to TRBJ2-7; TRBD2 matches 14 bases. Germline-derived CDR1 and CDR2 are SQVTM and ANQGSEA. V shed 6 bases, J shed 3 bases, and the junction held 10 bases outside the gene matches. CDR3 length: 16 residues. CDR3 sequence (DNA): TGCAGCGTCACCGGGGGGACTAGCGGGAGTAGCTACGAGCAGTACTTC. Its protein is CSVTGGTSGSSYEQYF.

The rearrangement links TRBV7-3 to TRBJ2-2, with unresolved D. The germline V gene encodes CDR1 SGHTA and CDR2 FQGTGA. Trimming took off 1 base at V and 1 base at J, with 10 bases between the two ends. CDR3 size: 16 residues. The CDR3 sequence: CASSLMRLENTGELFF. In DNA form, the CDR3 reads TGTGCCAGCAGCTTAATGAGGCTAGAGAACACCGGGGAGCTGTTTTTT.

The CDR3 region is CATPVGGGDGYTF. As DNA, the CDR3 is TGTGCCACCCCTGTCGGGGGGGGCGATGGCTACACCTTC. This chain joins TRBV28 and TRBJ1-2; D is perhaps TRBD1 (6 bases). Trimming left V 10 bases short and J 6 bases short, with 18 bases between. The CDR3 length is 13 residues. Germline values: CDR1 MDHEN, CDR2 SYDVKM.